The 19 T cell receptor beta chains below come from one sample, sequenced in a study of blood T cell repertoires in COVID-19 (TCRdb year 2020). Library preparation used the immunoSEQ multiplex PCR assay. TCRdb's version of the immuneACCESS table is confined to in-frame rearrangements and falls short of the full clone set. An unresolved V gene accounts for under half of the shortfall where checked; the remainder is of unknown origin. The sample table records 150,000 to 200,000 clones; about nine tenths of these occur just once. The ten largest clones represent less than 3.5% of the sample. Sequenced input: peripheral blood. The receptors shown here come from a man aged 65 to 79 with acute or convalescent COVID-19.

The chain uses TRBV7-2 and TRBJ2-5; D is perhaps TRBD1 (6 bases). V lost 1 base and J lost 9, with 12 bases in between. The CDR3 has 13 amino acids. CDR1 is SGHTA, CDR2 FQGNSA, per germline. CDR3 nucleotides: TGTGCCAGCAGCTTAGTCGGACAGTCGCCCCAGTACTTC. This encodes CASSLVGQSPQYF.

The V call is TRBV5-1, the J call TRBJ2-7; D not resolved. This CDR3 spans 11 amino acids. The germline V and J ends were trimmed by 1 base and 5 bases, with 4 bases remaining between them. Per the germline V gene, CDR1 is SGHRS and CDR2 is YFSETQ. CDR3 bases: TGCGCCAGCAGCTTGCTCCACGAGCAGTACTTC. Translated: CASSLLHEQYF.

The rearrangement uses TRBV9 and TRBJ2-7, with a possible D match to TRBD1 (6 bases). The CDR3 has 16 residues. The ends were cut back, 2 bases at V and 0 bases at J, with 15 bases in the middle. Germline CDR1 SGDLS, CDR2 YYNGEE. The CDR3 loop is CASSVAPDSYSYEQYF. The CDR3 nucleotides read TGTGCCAGCAGCGTCGCCCCGGACAGTTACTCCTACGAGCAGTACTTC.

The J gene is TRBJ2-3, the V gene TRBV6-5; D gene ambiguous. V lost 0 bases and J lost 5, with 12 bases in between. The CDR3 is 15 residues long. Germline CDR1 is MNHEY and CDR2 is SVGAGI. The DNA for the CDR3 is TGTGCCAGCAGTTACTCCCCGACCCCGGGAGATACGCAGTATTTT. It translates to CASSYSPTPGDTQYF.

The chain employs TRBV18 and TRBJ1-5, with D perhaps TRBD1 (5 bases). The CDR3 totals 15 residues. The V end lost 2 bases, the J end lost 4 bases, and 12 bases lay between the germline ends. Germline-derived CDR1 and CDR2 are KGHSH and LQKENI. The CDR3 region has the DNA TGTGCCAGCTCACCAAGGGCCCAGGGAAATCAGCCCCAGCATTTT. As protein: CASSPRAQGNQPQHF.

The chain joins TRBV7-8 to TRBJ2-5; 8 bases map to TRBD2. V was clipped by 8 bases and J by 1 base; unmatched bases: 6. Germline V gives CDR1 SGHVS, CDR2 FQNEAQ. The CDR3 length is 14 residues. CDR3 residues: CASRRAGVQETQYF. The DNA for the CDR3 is TGTGCCAGCCGAAGAGCGGGAGTCCAAGAGACCCAGTACTTC.

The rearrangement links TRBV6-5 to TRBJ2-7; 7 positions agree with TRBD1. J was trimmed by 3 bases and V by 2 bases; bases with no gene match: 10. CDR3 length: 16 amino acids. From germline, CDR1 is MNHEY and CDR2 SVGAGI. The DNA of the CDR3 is TGTGCCAGCAGTTACCGAGACAGGGCCGCGTACTACGAGCAGTACTTC. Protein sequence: CASSYRDRAAYYEQYF.

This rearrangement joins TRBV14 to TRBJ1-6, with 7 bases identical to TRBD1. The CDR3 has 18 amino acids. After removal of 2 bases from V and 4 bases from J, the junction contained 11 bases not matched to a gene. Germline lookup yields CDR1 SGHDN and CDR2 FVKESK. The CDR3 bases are TGTGCCAGCAGCCAATTTACCCCCAGGGGGTGGTATAATTCACCCCTCCACTTT. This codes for CASSQFTPRGWYNSPLHF.

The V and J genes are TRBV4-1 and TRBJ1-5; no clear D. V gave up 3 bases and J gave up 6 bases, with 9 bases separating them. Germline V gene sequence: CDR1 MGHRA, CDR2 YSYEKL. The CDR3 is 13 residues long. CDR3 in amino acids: CASSQEVTQPQHF. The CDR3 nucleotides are TGCGCCAGCAGCCAGGAGGTAACTCAGCCCCAGCATTTT.

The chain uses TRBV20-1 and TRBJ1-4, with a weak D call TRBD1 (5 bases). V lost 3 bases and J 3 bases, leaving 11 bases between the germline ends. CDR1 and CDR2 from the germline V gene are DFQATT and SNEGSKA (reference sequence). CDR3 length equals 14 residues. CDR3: CSASRGGPNEKLFF. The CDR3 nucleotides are TGCAGTGCTAGTAGGGGCGGCCCTAATGAAAAACTGTTTTTT.

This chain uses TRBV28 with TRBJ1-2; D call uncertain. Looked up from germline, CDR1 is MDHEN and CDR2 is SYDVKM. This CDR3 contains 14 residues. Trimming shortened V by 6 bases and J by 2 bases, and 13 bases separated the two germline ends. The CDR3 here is CASSPGVLNYGYTF. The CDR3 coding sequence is TGTGCCAGCAGCCCGGGAGTCTTGAACTATGGCTACACCTTC.

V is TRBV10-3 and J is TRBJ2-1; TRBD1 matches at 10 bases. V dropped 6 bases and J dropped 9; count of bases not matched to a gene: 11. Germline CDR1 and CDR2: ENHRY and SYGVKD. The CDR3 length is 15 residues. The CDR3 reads CAISAGTGDRGEQFF. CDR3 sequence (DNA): TGTGCCATCAGCGCCGGGACAGGGGATCGGGGTGAGCAGTTCTTC.

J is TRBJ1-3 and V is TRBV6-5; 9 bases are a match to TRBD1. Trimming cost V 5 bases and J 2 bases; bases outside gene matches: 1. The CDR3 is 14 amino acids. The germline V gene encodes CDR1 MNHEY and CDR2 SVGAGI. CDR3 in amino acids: CASSTGGAGNTIYF. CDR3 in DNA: TGTGCCAGCAGTACAGGGGGCGCTGGAAACACCATATATTTT.

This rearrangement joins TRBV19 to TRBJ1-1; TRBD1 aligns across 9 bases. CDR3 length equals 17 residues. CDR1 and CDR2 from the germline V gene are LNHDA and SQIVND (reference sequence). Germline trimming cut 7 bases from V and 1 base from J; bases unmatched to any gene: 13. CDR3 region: CASTGWGTGSGNTEAFF. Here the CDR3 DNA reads TGTGCCAGTACCGGATGGGGGACAGGGAGCGGGAACACTGAAGCTTTCTTT.

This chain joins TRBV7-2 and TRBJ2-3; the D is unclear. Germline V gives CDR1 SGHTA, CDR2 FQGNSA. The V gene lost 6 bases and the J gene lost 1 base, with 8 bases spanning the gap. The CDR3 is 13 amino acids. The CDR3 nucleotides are TGTGCCAGCAGACGACTGGGCACAGATACGCAGTATTTT. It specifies CASRRLGTDTQYF.

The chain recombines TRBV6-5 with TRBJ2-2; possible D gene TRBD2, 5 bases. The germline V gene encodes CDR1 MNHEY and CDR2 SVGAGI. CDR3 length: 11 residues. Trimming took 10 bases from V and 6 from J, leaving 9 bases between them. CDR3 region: CATQRAGELFF. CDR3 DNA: TGTGCCACCCAGAGGGCCGGGGAGCTGTTTTTT.

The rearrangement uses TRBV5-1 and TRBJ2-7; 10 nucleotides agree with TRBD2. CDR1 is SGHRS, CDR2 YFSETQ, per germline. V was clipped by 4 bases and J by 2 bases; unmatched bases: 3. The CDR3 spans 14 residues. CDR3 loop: CASSATSGAYEQYF. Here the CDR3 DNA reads TGCGCCAGCAGCGCAACTAGCGGGGCCTACGAGCAGTACTTC.

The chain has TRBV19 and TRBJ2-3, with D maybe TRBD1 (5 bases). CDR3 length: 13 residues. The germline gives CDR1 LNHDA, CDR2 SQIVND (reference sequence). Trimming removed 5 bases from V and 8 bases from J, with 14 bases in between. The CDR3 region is CASSLGVAGTQYF. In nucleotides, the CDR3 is TGTGCCAGTAGTTTAGGGGTAGCTGGTACGCAGTATTTT.

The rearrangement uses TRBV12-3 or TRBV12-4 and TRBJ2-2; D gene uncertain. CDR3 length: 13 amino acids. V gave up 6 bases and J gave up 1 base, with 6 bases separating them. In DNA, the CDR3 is TGTGCCAGCAGCCAACAGAACACCGGGGAGCTGTTTTTT. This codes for CASSQQNTGELFF.